The present T cell receptor (beta chain) was sequenced within a study of OX40 agonist ivuxolimab in advanced cancers. Comments on this clone: As yet, its antigen is unknown.

The ends were cut back, 0 bases at V and 10 bases at J, with 22 bases in the middle. Germline lookup yields CDR1 LGHNA and CDR2 YNFKEQ. CDR3 length: 17 residues. Broader study findings: Averaged across samples, CD8+ T cells carried more expanded clones than CD4+ did.

Sequencing was performed with immunoSEQ multiplex PCR; in TCRdb, only in-frame clones are kept and a portion is missing. The table shows around 70,000 clones, with nearly 85% occurring only once. The sequenced sample was CD4+ or CD8+ T cells sorted from blood, obtained in a trial of the OX40 agonist ivuxolimab. The sequence was collected from an adult with an advanced solid tumor such as melanoma, head and neck, liver or kidney cancer. The chain combines TRBV4-2 with TRBJ2-1; a weak D match, TRBD1 (5 bases). CDR3 sequence (DNA): TGTGCCAGCAGCCAAGACCTCAGTAGCCCCGTGTCAGGGGAGCAGTTCTTC. Encoded protein: CASSQDLSSPVSGEQFF.